Described below is a single T cell receptor beta chain sequence and its context. Antigen: not known. This CDR3 comprises 14 residues. The ends were cut back, 6 bases at V and 1 base at J, with 9 bases in the middle. CDR1 is LNHDA and CDR2 is SQIVND in the germline V gene (reference sequence). The sample is drawn from a study of T cells in Graves' hyperthyroidism and ophthalmopathy. Across the study: Pretreatment peripheral blood was obtained at initial diagnosis. Findings and limits, study-wide: Ophthalmopathy was separated from stable hyperthyroidism by a 13 V-J model.

The TCR beta CDR3 regions underwent amplification using RNA transcripts as the source. First-round RT-PCR targeting the TCR CDR3 was performed with the HTBI primer set. TCRdb passed the multiplex PCR reads through MiXCR, listing each CDR3 protein once. The top ten hold over 15% of the sample, which has over 700,000 distinct CDR3 sequences, roughly a sixth seen once. The sequence came from a woman aged 45-60 years with Graves' hyperthyroidism that later progressed to Graves' ophthalmopathy. The V call is TRBV19, the J call TRBJ2-2; D is ambiguous. Sequenced: blood. The CDR3 DNA reads as TGTGCCAGTAGCGGACGGATGAACACCGGGGAGCTGTTTTTT. Translation gives CASSGRMNTGELFF.